This note documents a single T cell receptor beta chain sequence. This clonotype showed up many times. This clone's antigen is unknown. One base away there is no much larger clone; base qualities are not given. PBMCs were isolated by Ficoll-Paque density gradient centrifugation. The reads were generated on an Illumina NovaSeq 6000. TCRalpha and TCRbeta cDNA libraries were built by 5'RACE with constant-segment primers, adding sample barcodes and unique molecular identifiers. RNA was extracted from every sample with Trizol reagent. The libraries were amplified in two PCR steps, and the second step added a second sample barcode and Illumina TruSeq adapters. Libraries were sequenced on an Illumina NovaSeq with 2 x 150 bp paired-end reads. From the authors' description of their analysis: The reads were demultiplexed and collapsed into UMI-guided consensus sequences using migec v1.2.7. Using mixcr v2.1.11, the UMI consensuses were aligned to TRA and TRB V and J templates and assembled into clonotypes. Expanded or contracted clonotypes were those called significant by both edgeR and NoisET, with noise models trained on biological replicates. edgeR calls used a false discovery rate-adjusted p below 0.01 and a log2 fold-change threshold of 1. As an exploratory analysis of dynamics, max-normalized trajectories of the 1000 most abundant clonotypes were examined by PCA with hierarchical clustering. Separately sequenced CD4+ and CD8+ repertoires were used to assign the CD4 or CD8 phenotype of responding clones. TCRdb redid the processing of the public reads, applying fastp at Q25 and MiXCR, and retained in-frame beta chains. Entries are consolidated by CDR3 protein sequence, retaining the most common genes and DNA. TCRdb, not the original authors, processed these V and J calls. This sample holds about 200,000 distinct CDR3 sequences; 9.5% were observed only once. The ten largest clones capture roughly 4% of the sample.

The entry originates in a study of T-cell memory formation after mild COVID-19 (dated by TCRdb to the early 2020s). For the wider study: TCR sequence clusters from the two donors were found to be largely donor specific. In two donors, T-cell clones that expanded and contracted after mild COVID-19 were followed by sequencing TCRalpha and TCRbeta repertoires longitudinally. Two young, previously healthy adult volunteers, one female and one male, were included in the cohort. Summary of the overall study and its limitations: Contracting CD4+ clones were found mainly in CM and EM memory subsets, while CD8+ clones were enriched in EMRA. Some responding clones were found in pre-infection memory, which suggests that pre-existing cross-reactive memory T cells took part in the SARS-CoV-2 response. Whether the second-wave clones peaking on day 37 were SARS-CoV-2 specific was not confirmed. Only two mild cases were covered in the study, and larger cohorts including severe cases with pre-infection samples were considered necessary. Balanced CD4/CD8 phenotypes were observed for clones contracting from day 15 to 85, whereas a bias towards CD4+ was observed for a second wave of clones expanding from day 15 to 37.

Sequences SGHRS (CDR1) and YFSETQ (CDR2) are obtained from the germline V gene. V is pruned by 3 bases and J by 0 bases, leaving 2 bases of the junction without a gene match. Counted from cysteine to phenylalanine, this CDR3 has 15 amino acids. The kept DNA is CDR3 alone, 45 bases in frame from the first base. The specimen sequenced was PBMCs or a T cell subset sorted from them (not recorded which). Recombination joined TRBV5-1 with TRBJ2-2; TRBD1 matches 7 bases in the middle. The origin of this receptor is a man in his late teens or twenties who had mild COVID-19 (a few samples of this study predate the infection). The sample titles of this study are shuffled in the database, so cell type and time point are left out; the donor was told from shared clones. The nucleotides are TGCGCCAGCAGCTCCGGGACAGCGAACACCGGGGAGCTGTTTTTT. Its translation reads: CASSSGTANTGELFF.